A single count supports the clone carrying this TCR beta chain. These data belong to a study of blood T cell repertoires in COVID-19. About the study: Material from acute and convalescent COVID-19 was sourced from the United States, Italy and Spain. In each case, the material was cDNA or gDNA derived from T cells, B-cell-depleted T cells, or PBMCs.

Authors' analysis steps: Nucleated cell counts were estimated from reference gene primer amplification. The repertoire was sequenced with immunoSEQ multiplex PCR; TCRdb's copy has only in-frame clones and lacks some. From that table come the V and J calls and clone size; the DNA was used to work out D and trimming. The table has over 200,000 clones, about 87% seen once. With 0 bases removed from V and 11 bases from J, the gap between germline ends came to 12 bases. The V gene's germline CDR1 is LNHNV and CDR2 YYDKDF (reference sequence). The CDR3 extends over 13 amino acids. The chain links TRBV15 to TRBJ2-3; a weak D match, TRBD2 (6 bases). The origin of this receptor is a woman aged 45-65 years with acute or convalescent COVID-19. Specimen: peripheral blood. The CDR3 here is CATSRDWGGKQYF. The CDR3 DNA reads TGTGCCACCAGCAGAGATTGGGGCGGGAAGCAGTATTTT.